This T cell receptor beta chain is drawn from a study of blood T cell repertoires in COVID-19. Study in general: T cells, B-cell-depleted T cells, or PBMCs supplied cDNA or gDNA.

Profiling relied on immunoSEQ multiplex PCR, and the TCRdb table lists in-frame clones only, not all of them. The sample has approximately 150,000 clones; around 87% are singletons. This clone was found once. Patients in Seattle were enrolled during active infection, then followed longitudinally. The sample taken for sequencing was peripheral blood. This TCR was recovered from a woman aged 80 or over with COVID-19, enrolled during active disease.

CDR3 loop: CASSREDTQYF. CDR3 DNA: TGTGCCAGCAGCCGGGAAGATACGCAGTATTTT. V is TRBV7-2 and J is TRBJ2-3; D might be TRBD2 (5 bases). V was pared by 5 bases and J by 5 bases, with 5 bases between. Germline V gene data show CDR1 as SGHTA and CDR2 as FQGNSA. The length of the CDR3 is 11 residues.